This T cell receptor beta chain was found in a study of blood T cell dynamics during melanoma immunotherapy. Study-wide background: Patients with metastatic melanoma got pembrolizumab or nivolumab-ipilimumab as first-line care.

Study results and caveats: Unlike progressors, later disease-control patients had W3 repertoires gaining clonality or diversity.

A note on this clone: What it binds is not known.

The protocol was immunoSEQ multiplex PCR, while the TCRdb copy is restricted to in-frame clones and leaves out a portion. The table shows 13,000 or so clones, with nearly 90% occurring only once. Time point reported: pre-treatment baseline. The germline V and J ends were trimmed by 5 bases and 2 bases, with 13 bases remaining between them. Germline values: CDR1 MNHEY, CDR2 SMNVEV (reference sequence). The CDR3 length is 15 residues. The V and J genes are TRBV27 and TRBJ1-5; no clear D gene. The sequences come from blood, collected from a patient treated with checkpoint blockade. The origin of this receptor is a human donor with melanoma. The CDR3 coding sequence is TGTGCCAGCAGTCCCCGGGATCTCGGCAATCAGCCCCAGCATTTT. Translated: CASSPRDLGNQPQHF.